The 19 T cell receptor beta chains in this list originate from one sample, sequenced in a study of blood T cells in healthy people across ages. Then a second PCR, running roughly 7 to 11 cycles, was carried out with a sample-barcoded 5' primer and a J-beta primer mix. TCRdb processed the 5' RACE reads anew with MiXCR; each CDR3 protein has one entry. The sample records 650,000 to 900,000 distinct CDR3 sequences, about 59% being singletons. Sequenced sample: blood. The receptors stem from a man aged 25 to 40 in good health.

The gene calls are TRBV12-3 or TRBV12-4 and TRBJ2-2; D call uncertain. This CDR3 contains 13 residues. V was cut by 2 bases and J by 7 bases, with 8 bases left in between. Written as DNA, the CDR3 is TGTGCCAGCAGTTTACCCCGGCACGGGGAGCTGTTTTTT. Its protein product is CASSLPRHGELFF.

This clonotype was counted once. The chain is built from TRBV2 and TRBJ2-1; D remains ambiguous. CDR1 and CDR2 (germline): SNHLY, FYNNEI. The CDR3 totals 15 residues. With 10 bases removed from V and 0 bases from J, the gap between germline ends came to 16 bases. In DNA form, the CDR3 reads TGTGCCAACAAACGAGATCAGAGCTCCTACAATGAGCAGTTCTTC. It codes for CANKRDQSSYNEQFF.

The V gene is TRBV30, the J gene TRBJ2-5; 9 bases map to TRBD1. The V segment lost 0 bases and the J segment 5 bases; nucleotides outside the gene matches: 7. Per germline, CDR1 GTSNPN and CDR2 SVGIG (reference sequence). The CDR3 runs 15 residues. In nucleotides, the CDR3 is TGTGCCTGGAGTGTAACGACAGGGGGTATGGAGACCCAGTACTTC. Encoded protein: CAWSVTTGGMETQYF.

CDR3 sequence (DNA): TGCGCCAGCAGCCCCTTCGACGGGGGGGTTGCAGATACGCAGTATTTT. The encoded protein is CASSPFDGGVADTQYF. The genes are TRBV4-1 and TRBJ2-3; 8 bases align to TRBD2. V lost 4 bases to trimming and J lost 4 bases; unmatched junction nucleotides: 10. CDR3 length: 16 residues. Germline V gene lookup returns CDR1 MGHRA and CDR2 YSYEKL.

The J gene is TRBJ2-1, the V gene TRBV12-3 or TRBV12-4, with D perhaps matching TRBD1 (5 bases). Deletions cut 3 bases from V and 6 bases from J, with 9 bases between. The CDR3 has 13 residues. In DNA, the CDR3 is TGTGCCAGCAGTTTTTCAGGGTTCAATGAGCAGTTCTTC. Translated, it gives CASSFSGFNEQFF.

The rearrangement links TRBV21-1 to TRBJ2-7; the table names TRBD1, a call not compared with the DNA. TRBV21-1 is a listed pseudogene. There are 17 residues in the CDR3. DNA for the CDR3: TGTGCCAGCAGCAAAGGAGTTATAGGACAGGGGGCTTCCGAGCAGTACTTC. Protein product: CASSKGVIGQGASEQYF.

CDR3 DNA: TGTGCCAGCAGCCCCCGACTAGGGGAGGGAGGTGAGCAGTTCTTC. Protein product: CASSPRLGEGGEQFF. The chain has TRBV9 and TRBJ2-1, with 7 bases identical to TRBD2. V lost 4 bases to trimming and J lost 9 bases; unmatched junction nucleotides: 13. This CDR3 spans 15 amino acids. Germline-derived CDR1 and CDR2 are SGDLS and YYNGEE.

This clonotype was counted ten times or more. The V and J genes are TRBV19 and TRBJ1-2; maybe TRBD1 (6 bases). The CDR3 is 14 residues long. Germline V gene data show CDR1 as LNHDA and CDR2 as SQIVND (reference sequence). V was shortened by 6 bases and J by 2 bases, with 13 bases between the two germline ends. The CDR3 loop is CASSRSRGNYGYTF. CDR3 in DNA: TGTGCCAGTAGCCGCAGCAGGGGAAACTATGGCTACACCTTC.

The genes are TRBV20-1 and TRBJ2-1; D remains unclear. Germline V gives CDR1 DFQATT, CDR2 SNEGSKA (reference sequence). The CDR3 sequence is 16 residues long. With 0 bases removed from V and 2 bases from J, the gap between germline ends came to 14 bases. The CDR3 DNA follows: TGCAGTGCTAGAGATCGCGGCCCCGGTACCTACAATGAGCAGTTCTTC. This encodes CSARDRGPGTYNEQFF.

The chain employs TRBV6-5 and TRBJ2-7, with D tentatively TRBD1 (6 bases). CDR3 size: 15 residues. Germline V lookup: CDR1 MNHEY, CDR2 SVGAGI. Trimming took off 6 bases at V and 0 bases at J, with 15 bases between the two ends. The CDR3 sequence: CASRLGQVVSYEQYF. DNA for the CDR3: TGTGCCAGCAGGCTGGGACAAGTCGTCTCCTACGAGCAGTACTTC.

This chain joins TRBV4-2 and TRBJ2-3; no clear D. V gave up 1 base and J gave up 4 bases, with 9 bases separating them. In germline, CDR1 is LGHNA, CDR2 YNFKEQ. This CDR3 has 14 residues. The CDR3 DNA reads TGTGCCAGCAGCCAAGCTCTAGAGTCAGATACGCAGTATTTT. Protein: CASSQALESDTQYF.

The chain employs TRBV3-1 and TRBJ2-1; 13 nucleotides match TRBD2. V trimming: 4 bases; J trimming: 13 bases; junction bases outside the gene matches: 10. The germline gives CDR1 LGHDT, CDR2 YNNKEL (reference sequence). This CDR3 has 15 amino acids. In nucleotides, the CDR3 is TGTGCCAGCAGCCTCACCGGGACTAGCGGGGAGGAACAGTTCTTC. This gives the protein CASSLTGTSGEEQFF.

The chain couples TRBV4-2 to TRBJ1-4; 7 nucleotides agree with TRBD1. V shed 7 bases and J 6 bases; nucleotides not matched to a gene: 11. CDR3 length: 15 residues. Germline V gene sequence: CDR1 LGHNA, CDR2 YNFKEQ. Written as DNA, the CDR3 is TGTGCCAGCACGAGAGACAGGGTAACCGATGAAAAACTGTTTTTT. Translation gives CASTRDRVTDEKLFF.

In its sample, this clonotype was seen a few times. The chain joins TRBV3-1 to TRBJ2-7, with 8 positions matching TRBD1. Germline lookup yields CDR1 LGHDT and CDR2 YNNKEL (reference sequence). The J segment lost 6 bases and the V segment lost 0 bases, leaving 4 bases of the junction unmatched. CDR3 length equals 14 residues. Here the CDR3 DNA reads TGTGCCAGCAGCCAAGACTGGACAGGGCGCGAGCAGTACTTC. Translating gives CASSQDWTGREQYF.

V usage is TRBV29-1 and J usage is TRBJ2-1; 13 bases align to TRBD2. The CDR3 totals 13 residues. V was clipped by 7 bases and J by 9 bases; unmatched bases: 6. Germline V gene sequence: CDR1 SQVTM, CDR2 ANQGSEA. CDR3 nucleotides: TGCAGCGCCCGACTAGCGGGAGGCAGTGAGCAGTTCTTC. Its translation is CSARLAGGSEQFF.

The CDR3 protein is CSAPLRGAPRGQPQHF. For the CDR3, the DNA is TGCAGTGCCCCCCTCAGGGGAGCTCCTCGGGGTCAGCCCCAGCATTTT. The chain carries TRBV20-1 and TRBJ1-5; weak D call: TRBD1 (6 bases). Germline V CDR1 and CDR2: DFQATT, SNEGSKA (reference sequence). This CDR3 has 16 amino acids. The V end lost 6 bases, the J end lost 6 bases, and 24 bases lay between the germline ends.

Comments on this clonotype: One base away lies a much larger clone, so this may be a sequencing read error. The V and J genes are TRBV5-1 and TRBJ1-2, with 8 bases lining up with TRBD1. Looked up from germline, CDR1 is SGHRS and CDR2 is YFSETQ. The CDR3 length is 14 residues. The CDR3 loop reads CANSSAGGLGGYTF. CDR3 sequence (DNA): TGCGCCAACAGCTCGGCAGGGGGCCTCGGAGGCTACACCTTC.

CDR3 residues: CASSVRGRLYSIASTDTQYF. CDR3 nucleotides: TGTGCCAGCAGCGTCCGGGGACGCCTTTATTCGATTGCCAGCACAGATACGCAGTATTTT. V gene TRBV7-9 combines with J gene TRBJ2-3, with D possibly called TRBD1 or TRBD2 (5 bases each). The CDR3 contains 20 residues. Per germline, CDR1 SEHNR and CDR2 FQNEAQ (reference sequence). V gave up 5 bases and J gave up 0 bases, with 27 bases separating them.

The chain carries TRBV4-3 and TRBJ2-1; 8 nucleotides agree with TRBD2. CDR1 LGHNA and CDR2 YSLEER come from the germline V gene. This CDR3 is built from 17 residues. Germline trimming cut 5 bases from V and 6 bases from J; bases unmatched to any gene: 15. CDR3 region: CASSETPGTRRVNEQFF. CDR3 bases: TGCGCCAGCAGCGAAACCCCCGGGACTAGGAGAGTCAATGAGCAGTTCTTC.